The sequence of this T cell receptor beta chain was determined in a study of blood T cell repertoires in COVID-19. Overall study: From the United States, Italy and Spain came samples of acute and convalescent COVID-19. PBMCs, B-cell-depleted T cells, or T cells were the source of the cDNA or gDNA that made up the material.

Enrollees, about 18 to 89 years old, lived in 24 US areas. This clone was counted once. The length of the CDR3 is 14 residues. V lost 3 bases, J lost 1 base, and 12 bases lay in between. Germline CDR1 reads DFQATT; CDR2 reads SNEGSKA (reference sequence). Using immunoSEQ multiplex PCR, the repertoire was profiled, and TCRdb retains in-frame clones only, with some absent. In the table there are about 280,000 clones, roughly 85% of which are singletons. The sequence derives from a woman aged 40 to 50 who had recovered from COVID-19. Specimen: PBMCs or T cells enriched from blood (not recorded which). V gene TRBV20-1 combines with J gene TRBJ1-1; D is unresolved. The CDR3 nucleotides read TGCAGTGCTAGTAAGGAGAGCGCGAACACTGAAGCTTTCTTT. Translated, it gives CSASKESANTEAFF.